This entry features one T cell receptor beta chain sequence. These data are taken from a study of T cell changes during pregnancy in multiple sclerosis. The assay was immunoSEQ multiplex PCR, and TCRdb's table has in-frame clones only and misses some. The sample holds 48,000 or so clones, about 93% seen once. The specimen comprised CD4+ T cells from peripheral blood mononuclear cells, sampled in the first trimester of pregnancy. This sequence originates from a female donor with multiple sclerosis, enrolled in a pregnancy study.

In nucleotides, the CDR3 is TGTGCCAGCAGCGCGCCGGGAGGCTCTACAACTAATGAAAAACTGTTTTTT. Its translation is CASSAPGGSTTNEKLFF. The chain uses TRBV5-4 and TRBJ1-4; D remains ambiguous. V was clipped by 4 bases and J by 0 bases, with 16 bases between them. The CDR3 covers 17 residues. Looked up from germline, CDR1 is SGHNT and CDR2 is YYREEE (reference sequence).